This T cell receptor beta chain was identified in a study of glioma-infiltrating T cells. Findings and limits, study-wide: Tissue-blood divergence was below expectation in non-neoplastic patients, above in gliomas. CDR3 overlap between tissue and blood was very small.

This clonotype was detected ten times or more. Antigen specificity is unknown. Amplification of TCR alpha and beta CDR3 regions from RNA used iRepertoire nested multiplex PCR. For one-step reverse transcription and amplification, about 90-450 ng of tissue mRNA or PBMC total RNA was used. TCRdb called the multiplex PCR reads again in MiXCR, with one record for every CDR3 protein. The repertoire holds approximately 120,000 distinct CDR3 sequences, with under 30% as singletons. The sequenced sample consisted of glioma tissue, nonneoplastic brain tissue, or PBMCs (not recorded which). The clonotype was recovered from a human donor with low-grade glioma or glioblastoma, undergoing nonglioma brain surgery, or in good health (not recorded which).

The CDR3 sequence is CASSLVRGVVEYSNQPQHF. DNA for the CDR3: TGTGCCAGCAGCTTAGTGCGGGGTGTCGTCGAATATAGCAATCAGCCCCAGCATTTT. This chain uses TRBV7-2 with TRBJ1-5; unclear D gene. Germline V gene sequence: CDR1 SGHTA, CDR2 FQGNSA. The CDR3 is 19 amino acids. Trimming stripped 1 base from V and 0 bases from J, with 19 bases between. The full variable domain, in which reference TRBV7-2 and TRBJ1-5 provide the parts outside the CDR3, is GAGVSQSPSNKVTEKGKDVELRCDPISGHTALYWYRQSLGQGLEFLIYFQGNSAPDKSGLPSDRFSAERTGGSVSTLTIQRTQQEDSAVYLCASSLVRGVVEYSNQPQHFGDGTRLSIL.